This T cell receptor beta chain emerged from a study of glioma-infiltrating T cells after dendritic cell vaccination. Study-wide points: Few patients contributed both blood and tumor specimens.

Sample time point: after dendritic cell vaccination, including at tumor progression/relapse. Comment on this clone: What it binds is not known.

The PCR used 60 V beta and 13 J beta primers. Only in-frame clones appear in the TCRdb table, and some are missing; sequencing was by immunoSEQ multiplex PCR. Of more than 55,000 clones listed, more than 75% are singletons. The source is a human donor with glioblastoma. The sample consisted of blood, taken after dendritic cell vaccination.

CDR3 sequence reads: CASSPRGDRGIEQYF. CDR3 nucleotides: TGTGCCAGCAGCCCCAGAGGGGACAGGGGCATTGAGCAGTACTTC. The V and J genes are TRBV9 and TRBJ2-7, with TRBD1 matching over 10 bases. The CDR3 has 15 residues. Germline CDR1 is SGDLS and CDR2 is YYNGEE. V shed 4 bases, J shed 7 bases, and the junction held 11 bases outside the gene matches.